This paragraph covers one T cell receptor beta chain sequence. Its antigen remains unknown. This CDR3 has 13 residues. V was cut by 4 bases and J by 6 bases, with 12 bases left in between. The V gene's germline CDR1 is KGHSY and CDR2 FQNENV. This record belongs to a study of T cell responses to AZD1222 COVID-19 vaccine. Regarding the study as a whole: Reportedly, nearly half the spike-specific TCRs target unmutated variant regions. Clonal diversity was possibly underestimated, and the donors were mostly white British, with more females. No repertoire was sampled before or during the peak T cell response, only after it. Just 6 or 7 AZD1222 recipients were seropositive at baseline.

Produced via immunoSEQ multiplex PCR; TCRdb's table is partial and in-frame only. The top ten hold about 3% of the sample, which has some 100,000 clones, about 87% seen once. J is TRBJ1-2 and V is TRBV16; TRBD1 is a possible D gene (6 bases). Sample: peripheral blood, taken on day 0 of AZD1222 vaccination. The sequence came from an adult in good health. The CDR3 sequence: CASSPRGFDGYTF. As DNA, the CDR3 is TGTGCCAGCAGCCCCAGGGGATTCGATGGCTACACCTTC.